These 23 T cell receptor beta chains were all obtained from the same sample, sequenced in a study of blood T cell repertoires in COVID-19 (TCRdb year 2020). The receptor library was made with the immunoSEQ multiplex PCR assay. The table was pulled from immuneACCESS by TCRdb, which kept in-frame rearrangements only. Such tables lose some clones; where checked, under half of the loss comes from unresolved V genes, and the rest has no known cause. This sample lists about 130,000 clones; approximately 86% were detected once. About an eighth of the sample is held by the ten biggest clonotypes. The sample taken for sequencing was peripheral blood. These receptor sequences come from a woman in her seventies with COVID-19, enrolled during active disease.

In its sample, this clone was seen once. This chain connects TRBV27 to TRBJ2-2; D uncertain. V was shortened by 4 bases and J by 4 bases, with 7 bases between the two germline ends. CDR1 and CDR2 from the germline V gene are MNHEY and SMNVEV (reference sequence). This CDR3 region has 13 residues. The CDR3 region has the DNA TGTGCCAGCAGTTCGACTCTCACCGGGGAGCTGTTTTTT. This encodes CASSSTLTGELFF.

The chain carries TRBV7-6 and TRBJ2-1, with D possibly matching TRBD2 (6 bases). V lost 4 bases, J lost 10 bases, and 14 bases lay in between. Germline lookup yields CDR1 SGHVS and CDR2 FNYEAQ. The CDR3 is 13 amino acids. The CDR3 is CASSSRLDDEQFF. CDR3 sequence (DNA): TGTGCCAGCAGCTCCCGACTAGACGACGAGCAGTTCTTC.

The rearrangement links TRBV3-1 (or the pseudogene TRBV3-2) to TRBJ1-6; D is unclear. The V end was cut by 4 bases, the J end by 7 bases, with 14 bases between. In germline, CDR1 is LGHDT, CDR2 YNNKEL (reference sequence). The CDR3 has 15 amino acids. The CDR3 DNA follows: TGTGCCAGCAGCCCCACGGCCACAGAAAATTCACCCCTCCACTTT. This translates into CASSPTATENSPLHF.

The gene calls are TRBV11-2 and TRBJ2-3; D gene ambiguous. There are 15 residues in the CDR3. Trimming pared 1 base from V and 2 bases from J, leaving 10 bases between. In germline, CDR1 is SGHAT, CDR2 FQNNGV. The CDR3 bases are TGTGCCAGCAGCTTAGGAGGTCTAATCACAGATACGCAGTATTTT. Translated: CASSLGGLITDTQYF.

CDR3 in DNA: TGTGCCAGCAAGGGCAACAGGGTTAGCAATCAGCCCCAGCATTTT. Translation: CASKGNRVSNQPQHF. The rearrangement joins TRBV2 to TRBJ1-5, with D perhaps matching TRBD1 (6 bases). This CDR3 contains 15 residues. Germline lookup yields CDR1 SNHLY and CDR2 FYNNEI. Between the trimmed V and J ends, which lost 7 bases and 0 bases, there was a span of 13 bases.

The rearrangement uses TRBV10-3 and TRBJ1-1; perhaps TRBD1 as D (5 bases). This CDR3 is built from 14 residues. Trimming cost V 2 bases and J 0 bases, with 7 bases left between them. CDR1 and CDR2 from the germline V gene are ENHRY and SYGVKD. The CDR3 reads CAISEGGMNTEAFF. In nucleotides, the CDR3 is TGTGCCATCAGTGAGGGGGGGATGAACACTGAAGCTTTCTTT.

V is TRBV5-1 and J is TRBJ2-7; possible D gene TRBD2, 6 bases. The CDR3 contains 15 residues. Trimming removed 0 bases from V and 0 bases from J, with 10 bases in between. Germline V gives CDR1 SGHRS, CDR2 YFSETQ. This chain's CDR3 is CASSLDSGSSYEQYF. Here the CDR3 DNA reads TGCGCCAGCAGCTTGGATTCCGGGAGCTCCTACGAGCAGTACTTC.

The chain combines TRBV6-5 with TRBJ2-1, with D uncertain. The CDR3 has 15 amino acids. V lost 4 bases and J 0 bases, leaving 10 bases between the germline ends. Germline assignment: CDR1 MNHEY and CDR2 SVGAGI. CDR3 sequence (DNA): TGTGCCAGCAGTTCACGCTGGAGCTCCTACAATGAGCAGTTCTTC. As protein: CASSSRWSSYNEQFF.

The gene calls are TRBV11-3 and TRBJ2-5; 10 positions match TRBD2. Germline assignment: CDR1 SGHNT and CDR2 YENEEA. The CDR3 has 15 amino acids. The V and J ends lost 2 bases and 4 bases, in that order; junction bases with no gene match: 4. The CDR3 bases are TGTGCCAGCAGCTTATTAGCTAGCGGGGGAGAGACCCAGTACTTC. This translates into CASSLLASGGETQYF.

The V call is TRBV7-9, the J call TRBJ1-1; a weak D match, TRBD1 (5 bases). The CDR3 totals 16 residues. V was trimmed by 6 bases and J by 1 base, leaving 18 bases between them. In germline, CDR1 is SEHNR, CDR2 FQNEAQ (reference sequence). The CDR3: CASRPLLGQGNTEAFF. CDR3 nucleotide sequence: TGTGCCAGCAGGCCTCTCCTCGGGCAGGGGAACACTGAAGCTTTCTTT.

The chain carries TRBV7-2 and TRBJ2-7; 10 bases are shared with TRBD1. The CDR3 contains 15 residues. The V segment lost 2 bases and the J segment 5 bases; nucleotides outside the gene matches: 6. Germline V gene data show CDR1 as SGHTA and CDR2 as FQGNSA. The CDR3 sequence is CASSLLGTGENEQYF. The CDR3 region has the DNA TGTGCCAGCAGCTTATTAGGGACAGGGGAAAACGAGCAGTACTTC.

Only one count was recorded for this clone. This chain links TRBV7-2 with TRBJ2-3; no clear D. Trimming took 5 bases from V and 0 from J, leaving 15 bases between them. CDR1 and CDR2 (germline): SGHTA, FQGNSA. This CDR3 is built from 16 residues. This CDR3 is CASSAVFETSTDTQYF. The CDR3 nucleotides read TGTGCCAGCAGCGCTGTTTTCGAGACTAGCACAGATACGCAGTATTTT.

This chain uses TRBV2 with TRBJ1-6; D gene unclear. Trimming left V 0 bases short and J 0 bases short, with 9 bases between. The CDR3 sequence is 17 residues long. Looked up from germline, CDR1 is SNHLY and CDR2 is FYNNEI. The CDR3 sequence: CASSEAIPSSYNSPLHF. For the CDR3, the DNA is TGTGCCAGCAGTGAAGCGATCCCTAGCTCCTATAATTCACCCCTCCACTTT. The full variable domain, completed using reference TRBV2 and TRBJ1-6, is EPEVTQTPSHQVTQMGQEVILRCVPISNHLYFYWYRQILGQKVEFLVSFYNNEISEKSEIFDDQFSVERPDGSNFTLKIRSTKLEDSAMYFCASSEAIPSSYNSPLHFGNGTRLTVT.

The chain carries TRBV14 and TRBJ2-7; 11 nucleotides align to TRBD1. Per the germline V gene, CDR1 is SGHDN and CDR2 is FVKESK. The CDR3 is 17 residues long. The ends lost 3 bases at V and 3 bases at J; junction bases unmatched: 10. CDR3 nucleotide sequence: TGTGCCAGCAGCCACCCAGCGAGCGGGACAGGGGGCTACGAGCAGTACTTC. Protein product: CASSHPASGTGGYEQYF.

The genes are TRBV5-6 and TRBJ1-6, with TRBD1 matching 8 bases. The germline V gene encodes CDR1 SGHDT and CDR2 YYEEEE. The V segment lost 3 bases and the J segment 5 bases; nucleotides outside the gene matches: 4. This CDR3 has 15 amino acids. CDR3 protein: CASSWTGRNNSPLHF. CDR3 bases: TGTGCCAGCAGCTGGACAGGGAGGAATAATTCACCCCTCCACTTT.

The chain employs TRBV5-6 and TRBJ2-7; weak D call: TRBD2 (5 bases). This CDR3 has 14 residues. Germline loops: CDR1 SGHDT, CDR2 YYEEEE. V lost 2 bases to trimming and J lost 6 bases, with 15 bases between them. The CDR3 region is CASSLLGRGAEQYF. Written as DNA, the CDR3 is TGTGCCAGCAGCTTATTGGGGAGAGGAGCCGAGCAGTACTTC.

This sequence joins TRBV30 and TRBJ1-4, with D unclear. The germline V and J ends were trimmed by 1 base and 5 bases, with 14 bases remaining between them. CDR3 length: 15 residues. Germline V CDR1 and CDR2: GTSNPN, SVGIG (reference sequence). CDR3 sequence: CAWSGRREPNEKLFF. In DNA form, the CDR3 reads TGTGCCTGGAGTGGGAGACGGGAACCGAATGAAAAACTGTTTTTT. Variable domain in full (rest from reference TRBV30 and TRBJ1-4): SQTIHQWPATLVQPVGSPLSLECTVEGTSNPNLYWYRQAAGRGLQLLFYSVGIGQISSEVPQNLSASRPQDRQFILSSKKLLLSDSGFYLCAWSGRREPNEKLFFGSGTQLSVL.

The V call is TRBV7-9, the J call TRBJ2-3; 11 bases fit TRBD1. The CDR3 is 15 residues long. In germline, CDR1 is SEHNR, CDR2 FQNEAQ (reference sequence). V was pared by 5 bases and J by 2 bases, with 3 bases of the junction left unmatched. CDR3 nucleotides: TGTGCCAGCAGCAAAGGACAGGGGGCCACAGATACGCAGTATTTT. Its protein product is CASSKGQGATDTQYF.

The chain employs TRBV3-1 (or the pseudogene TRBV3-2) and TRBJ2-2; TRBD1 is a possible D gene (6 bases). The V and J ends lost 4 bases and 6 bases respectively, with 15 bases between them. The CDR3 length is 15 residues. Germline V CDR1 and CDR2: LGHDT, YNNKEL (reference sequence). CDR3 loop: CASSLGSQGAGELFF. The CDR3, as DNA: TGTGCCAGCAGCCTAGGATCACAGGGTGCCGGGGAGCTGTTTTTT.

The chain employs TRBV5-6 and TRBJ1-2, with D unclear. CDR3 length: 13 amino acids. V lost 0 bases and J 2 bases, leaving 5 bases between the germline ends. Germline V gene sequence: CDR1 SGHDT, CDR2 YYEEEE. For the CDR3, the DNA is TGTGCCAGCAGCTTGGATTCAAACTATGGCTACACCTTC. Amino acid sequence: CASSLDSNYGYTF. Based on the CDR3 plus reference TRBV5-6 and TRBJ1-2, the full variable domain is DAGVTQSPTHLIKTRGQQVTLRCSPKSGHDTVSWYQQALGQGPQFIFQYYEEEERQRGNFPDRFSGHQFPNYSSELNVNALLLGDSALYLCASSLDSNYGYTFGSGTRLTVV.

The CDR3 spells CASSPPTRPGKYQPQHF. In DNA form, the CDR3 reads TGTGCCAGCTCACCCCCTACACGGCCGGGGAAATATCAGCCCCAGCATTTT. This chain joins TRBV18 and TRBJ1-5; D gene unclear. Germline CDR1 reads KGHSH; CDR2 reads LQKENI. V gave up 3 bases and J gave up 5 bases, with 20 bases separating them. The CDR3 spans 17 residues. Full variable domain (missing parts from reference TRBV18 and TRBJ1-5): NAGVMQNPRHLVRRRGQEARLRCSPMKGHSHVYWYRQLPEEGLKFMVYLQKENIIDESGMPKERFSAEFPKEGPSILRIQQVVRGDSAAYFCASSPPTRPGKYQPQHFGDGTRLSIL.

The CDR3 DNA reads TGTGCCAGTAGTACCGACCGGGACAGCTACAATGAGCAGTTCTTC. Translating gives CASSTDRDSYNEQFF. The V gene is TRBV19, the J gene TRBJ2-1, with TRBD1 matching 7 bases. Germline CDR1 and CDR2: LNHDA and SQIVND (reference sequence). The CDR3 contains 15 residues. Trimming cost V 4 bases and J 3 bases; bases outside gene matches: 6.

A word on this clone: Different DNA sequences within this sample yield the same CDR3. The J gene is TRBJ1-1, the V gene TRBV7-6; D is undetermined. Trimming took 5 bases from V and 1 from J, leaving 8 bases between them. There are 13 residues in the CDR3. Germline CDR1 reads SGHVS; CDR2 reads FNYEAQ. CDR3 coding DNA: TGTGCCAGCAGCCCAGGTGGGAACACTGAAGCTTTCTTT. It specifies CASSPGGNTEAFF.